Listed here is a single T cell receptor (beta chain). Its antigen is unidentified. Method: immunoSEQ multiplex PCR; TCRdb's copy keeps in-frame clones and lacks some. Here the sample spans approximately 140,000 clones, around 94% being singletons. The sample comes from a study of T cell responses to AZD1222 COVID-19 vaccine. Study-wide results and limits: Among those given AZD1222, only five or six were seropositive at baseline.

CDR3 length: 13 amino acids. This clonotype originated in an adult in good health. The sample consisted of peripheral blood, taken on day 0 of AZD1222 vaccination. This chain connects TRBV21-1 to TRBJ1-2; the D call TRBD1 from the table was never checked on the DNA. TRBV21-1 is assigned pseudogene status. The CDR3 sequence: CAGHPKRNYGYTF. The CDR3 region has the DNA TGTGCCGGGCATCCGAAACGGAACTATGGCTACACCTTC.